The 27 T cell receptor beta chains below were found in one sample sequenced in a study of control samples from healthy donors and cancer patients. Produced via immunoSEQ multiplex PCR; TCRdb's table is partial and in-frame only. The repertoire holds just over 150,000 clones, with 85% to 95% as singletons. The sample was blood. The receptor set was obtained from a man aged 45-65 years in good health.

This rearrangement joins TRBV4-2 to TRBJ2-1; D gene ambiguous. This CDR3 contains 17 residues. Germline lookup yields CDR1 LGHNA and CDR2 YNFKEQ. Trimming took 0 bases from V and 6 from J, leaving 18 bases between them. The CDR3 sequence: CASSQDQYMVRLNEQFF. The CDR3 DNA follows: TGTGCCAGCAGCCAAGATCAGTATATGGTGAGACTCAATGAGCAGTTCTTC.

This clone was seen a single time. The gene calls are TRBV11-3 and TRBJ2-2; D is unclear. Germline CDR1 and CDR2: SGHNT and YENEEA. This CDR3 contains 14 residues. The V gene lost 7 bases and the J gene lost 6 bases, with 15 bases spanning the gap. This CDR3 is CASKRSDVAGELFF. Written as DNA, the CDR3 is TGTGCCAGCAAAAGGTCGGATGTAGCCGGGGAGCTGTTTTTT. The full variable domain, its missing parts supplied by reference TRBV11-3 and TRBJ2-2, is EAGVVQSPRYKIIEKKQPVAFWCNPISGHNTLYWYLQNLGQGPELLIRYENEEAVDDSQLPKDRFSAERLKGVDSTLKIQPAELGDSAVYLCASKRSDVAGELFFGEGSRLTVL.

The rearrangement uses TRBV19 and TRBJ1-5, with TRBD1 as a possible D gene (5 bases). The CDR3 spans 14 residues. V was pared by 3 bases and J by 5 bases, with 11 bases between. CDR1 is LNHDA, CDR2 SQIVND, per germline (reference sequence). Here the CDR3 reads CASSIPRVYQPQHF. For the CDR3, the DNA is TGTGCCAGTAGTATCCCCAGGGTTTATCAGCCCCAGCATTTT.

V and J are TRBV6-2 or TRBV6-3 and TRBJ2-1; 10 bases map to TRBD2. The CDR3 sequence is 16 residues long. The germline V gene has CDR1 MNHEY and CDR2 SVGEGT. V lost 4 bases to trimming and J lost 0 bases; unmatched junction nucleotides: 3. In DNA form, the CDR3 reads TGTGCCAGCAGTTTACTAGCGGGAAACTCCTACAATGAGCAGTTCTTC. Residues: CASSLLAGNSYNEQFF.

This rearrangement joins TRBV6-1 to TRBJ2-1; TRBD1 or TRBD2 may be the D gene (5 bases each). The CDR3 sequence is 16 residues long. CDR1 is MNHNS, CDR2 SASEGT, per germline. Between the trimmed V and J ends, which lost 0 bases and 2 bases, there was a span of 11 bases. The CDR3 sequence is CASSEAMGTTYNEQFF. The CDR3 nucleotides read TGTGCCAGCAGTGAAGCTATGGGGACCACCTACAATGAGCAGTTCTTC.

The genes are TRBV20-1 and TRBJ1-2, with D hard to call. From germline, CDR1 is DFQATT and CDR2 SNEGSKA (reference sequence). The V and J ends lost 4 bases and 3 bases respectively, with 0 bases between them. CDR3 size: 9 residues. CDR3 loop: CSANYGYTF. CDR3 in DNA: TGCAGTGCTAACTATGGCTACACCTTC.

The rearrangement uses TRBV29-1 and TRBJ1-1; tentative D call: TRBD1 (6 bases). V was clipped by 7 bases and J by 1 base, with 13 bases between them. Germline V CDR1 and CDR2: SQVTM, ANQGSEA. There are 13 residues in the CDR3. CDR3 coding DNA: TGCAGCGGGGCGGGACACTCGAACACTGAAGCTTTCTTT. Translation: CSGAGHSNTEAFF.

The rearrangement uses TRBV6-2 or TRBV6-3 and TRBJ2-3; D possibly corresponds to TRBD1 (6 bases). The CDR3 is made up of 15 amino acids. The germline V gene has CDR1 MNHEY and CDR2 SVGEGT. Trimming took 6 bases from V and 3 from J, leaving 16 bases between them. The CDR3 here is CASSSTGRATDTQYF. The CDR3 DNA reads TGTGCCAGCAGCTCTACAGGGAGAGCAACAGATACGCAGTATTTT.

The rearrangement links TRBV2 to TRBJ1-5; D remains ambiguous. The CDR3 runs 13 residues. Trimming removed 6 bases from V and 5 bases from J, with 11 bases in between. CDR1 SNHLY and CDR2 FYNNEI come from the germline V gene. The CDR3 sequence is CASRSSLDQPQHF. The CDR3 bases are TGTGCCAGCAGGTCCAGTTTAGATCAGCCCCAGCATTTT.

V gene TRBV11-3 combines with J gene TRBJ2-1; D gene uncertain. This CDR3 has 14 residues. V lost 4 bases and J lost 5, with 12 bases in between. Germline assignment: CDR1 SGHNT and CDR2 YENEEA. CDR3 nucleotides: TGTGCCAGCAGCTCCGGCCTTCGGGACAATGAGCAGTTCTTC. The encoded protein is CASSSGLRDNEQFF.

This chain links TRBV6-1 with TRBJ1-4, with D possibly TRBD1 on 5 matching bases. This CDR3 is built from 16 residues. Germline lookup yields CDR1 MNHNS and CDR2 SASEGT. The V end lost 0 bases, the J end lost 5 bases, and 13 bases lay between the germline ends. CDR3 protein: CASSEALGEGNEKLFF. CDR3 DNA sequence: TGTGCCAGCAGTGAAGCGCTGGGGGAGGGGAATGAAAAACTGTTTTTT.

The chain links TRBV3-1 (or the pseudogene TRBV3-2) to TRBJ2-5; D is unclear. V was clipped by 6 bases and J by 3 bases, with 8 bases between them. Per germline, CDR1 LGHDT and CDR2 YNNKEL (reference sequence). This CDR3 has 12 residues. Here the CDR3 reads CASRHLKETQYF. DNA of the CDR3: TGTGCCAGCAGACATCTAAAAGAGACCCAGTACTTC.

The CDR3 loop is CASSLGQSYGYTF. CDR3 in DNA: TGTGCCAGCTCCCTAGGACAGAGCTATGGCTACACCTTC. This sequence joins TRBV18 and TRBJ1-2, with a possible D match to TRBD1 (6 bases). The CDR3 loop spans 13 amino acids. V was shortened by 6 bases and J by 4 bases, with 12 bases between the two germline ends. Germline V lookup: CDR1 KGHSH, CDR2 LQKENI.

The V call is TRBV6-5, the J call TRBJ1-5; maybe TRBD1 (5 bases). Germline V gene sequence: CDR1 MNHEY, CDR2 SVGAGI. V was clipped by 2 bases and J by 7 bases, with 18 bases between them. The CDR3 runs to 16 residues. The CDR3 bases are TGTGCCAGCAGTTACGGGTTTGGAGGGGCAGGACAGCCCCAGCATTTT. It yields the protein CASSYGFGGAGQPQHF.

The V gene is TRBV19, the J gene TRBJ2-7, with D perhaps matching TRBD1 or TRBD2 (5 bases each). This CDR3 contains 14 residues. Trimming took off 6 bases at V and 4 bases at J, with 16 bases between the two ends. CDR1 and CDR2 from the germline V gene are LNHDA and SQIVND (reference sequence). The CDR3 sequence: CASSKGPGGYEQYF. The CDR3 bases are TGTGCCAGTAGCAAGGGACCGGGCGGATACGAGCAGTACTTC.

As DNA, the CDR3 is TGTGCCAGCAGCTTAGCTAGCGGGATCTACGAGCAGTACTTC. Protein product: CASSLASGIYEQYF. The chain combines TRBV7-9 with TRBJ2-7; TRBD2 agrees at 8 bases. This CDR3 comprises 14 residues. V lost 0 bases, J lost 3 bases, and 1 base stayed unmatched. Germline V gene lookup returns CDR1 SEHNR and CDR2 FQNEAQ (reference sequence).

The chain uses TRBV19 and TRBJ2-4; 11 bases are shared with TRBD1. The germline V gene has CDR1 LNHDA and CDR2 SQIVND (reference sequence). With 5 bases clipped from V and 3 bases from J, the junction kept 3 bases outside the gene matches. This CDR3 has 15 residues. Written as DNA, the CDR3 is TGTGCCAGTAGTCCCGGGACAGGGGGCAAAAACATTCAGTACTTC. Translation: CASSPGTGGKNIQYF. The whole variable domain, remainder taken from reference TRBV19 and TRBJ2-4, is DGGITQSPKYLFRKEGQNVTLSCEQNLNHDAMYWYRQDPGQGLRLIYYSQIVNDFQKGDIAEGYSVSREKKESFPLTVTSAQKNPTAFYLCASSPGTGGKNIQYFGAGTRLSVL.

The DNA for the CDR3 is TGTGCCAGCAGTCGACTTCCTAGCGGGTGGACGGGCACAGATACGCAGTATTTT. This sequence encodes CASSRLPSGWTGTDTQYF. The gene calls are TRBV7-9 and TRBJ2-3; TRBD2 agrees at 8 bases. Germline values: CDR1 SEHNR, CDR2 FQNEAQ (reference sequence). The length of the CDR3 is 18 residues. V shed 6 bases, J shed 1 base, and the junction held 15 bases outside the gene matches.

This chain joins TRBV7-9 and TRBJ1-4, with D possibly TRBD1 on 5 matching bases. Deletions cut 5 bases from V and 7 bases from J, with 20 bases between. The CDR3 covers 16 residues. Germline CDR1 SEHNR, CDR2 FQNEAQ (reference sequence). CDR3 nucleotide sequence: TGTGCCAGCAGCCTAGGGGCCACAACGTTGGGTGAAAAACTGTTTTTT. As protein: CASSLGATTLGEKLFF.

V and J are TRBV5-1 and TRBJ2-6, with D hard to call. With 4 bases removed from V and 2 bases from J, the gap between germline ends came to 13 bases. Germline V lookup: CDR1 SGHRS, CDR2 YFSETQ. The CDR3 length is 16 residues. The CDR3 DNA reads TGCGCCAGCAGCGACTCCCGACAAGCTGGGGCCAACGTCCTGACTTTC. Protein: CASSDSRQAGANVLTF.

This clone was found a few times. The chain recombines TRBV7-6 with TRBJ2-3; the match to TRBD2 covers 10 bases. The V segment lost 5 bases and the J segment 6 bases; nucleotides outside the gene matches: 11. CDR1 and CDR2 from the germline V gene are SGHVS and FNYEAQ. This CDR3 has 16 amino acids. CDR3 in amino acids: CASSPRPSGSADTQYF. The DNA of the CDR3 is TGTGCCAGCAGCCCCCGCCCTAGCGGGAGTGCGGATACGCAGTATTTT.

The chain carries TRBV27 and TRBJ1-6; the D gene is possibly TRBD1 (6 bases). Trimming left V 3 bases short and J 1 base short, with 10 bases between. Germline V gene lookup returns CDR1 MNHEY and CDR2 SMNVEV (reference sequence). The CDR3 sequence is 16 residues long. The CDR3 DNA is TGTGCCAGCAGTTTTGGGGGGCGTTCCTATAATTCACCCCTCCACTTT. It is translated as CASSFGGRSYNSPLHF.

V is TRBV14 and J is TRBJ2-5; TRBD2 might be the D (5 bases). The V gene's germline CDR1 is SGHDN and CDR2 FVKESK. Between the trimmed V and J ends, which lost 0 bases and 7 bases, there was a span of 6 bases. The CDR3 contains 12 residues. Written as DNA, the CDR3 is TGTGCCAGCAGCCAAGATGGGAGGACCCAGTACTTC. It specifies CASSQDGRTQYF.

The chain's CDR3 is CASSRDAYNEQFF. The CDR3 DNA reads TGTGCCAGCAGCCGCGACGCCTACAATGAGCAGTTCTTC. V usage is TRBV7-2 and J usage is TRBJ2-1; D not certain. CDR3 length equals 13 residues. V was cut by 5 bases and J by 2 bases, with 7 bases left in between. CDR1 and CDR2 (germline): SGHTA, FQGNSA.

The chain links TRBV10-3 to TRBJ2-1; possible D gene TRBD2, 6 bases. The CDR3 loop spans 14 amino acids. The ends were cut back, 5 bases at V and 4 bases at J, with 12 bases in the middle. Germline lookup yields CDR1 ENHRY and CDR2 SYGVKD. In DNA, the CDR3 is TGTGCCATCAGTCCGGGACTGGATTACAATGAGCAGTTCTTC. This gives the protein CAISPGLDYNEQFF.

The chain employs TRBV10-3 and TRBJ2-3; a weak D match, TRBD1 (6 bases). V was pared by 4 bases and J by 2 bases, with 10 bases between. CDR1 ENHRY and CDR2 SYGVKD come from the germline V gene. The CDR3 is 14 amino acids. This chain's CDR3 is CAISADRDTDTQYF. As DNA, the CDR3 is TGTGCCATCAGTGCGGACAGAGACACAGATACGCAGTATTTT.

V is TRBV3-1 (or the pseudogene TRBV3-2) and J is TRBJ2-6; 7 bases line up with TRBD1. The CDR3 spans 18 residues. V lost 0 bases and J lost 0; bases outside the gene matches: 5. Germline V gene data show CDR1 as LGHDT and CDR2 as YNNKEL (reference sequence). The CDR3 DNA reads as TGTGCCAGCAGCCAAGATCCGGGACAGCTCTCTGGGGCCAACGTCCTGACTTTC. Translating gives CASSQDPGQLSGANVLTF.